This T cell receptor (beta chain) was sequenced during a study of neurological immune-mediated disorders. Study observations and caveats: In HTLV-1-associated myelopathy, TCR clonal expansion was greatest, whereas multiple sclerosis had the least, falling below healthy controls.

Time point indicated: longitudinal time-point 1 (baseline). The unsorted libraries originated from 2 million PBMCs kept at -80 C. 5'RACE generated cDNA with 10-nucleotide random UMIs. Using its own MiXCR run on the 5' RACE reads, TCRdb lists one record per CDR3 protein. The table lists 60,000 to 90,000 distinct CDR3 sequences, roughly 10% of them singletons. Points on this clonotype: Antigen: not known.

The germline V gene encodes CDR1 SEHNR and CDR2 FQNEAQ (reference sequence). V was clipped by 5 bases and J by 2 bases, with 11 bases between them. This CDR3 is 14 amino acids long. The sequencing sample was made of PBMCs. The receptor was derived from a man aged 30 to 45 in good health. V usage is TRBV7-9 and J usage is TRBJ2-3; D remains ambiguous. The DNA for the CDR3 is TGTGCCAGCAGCGTCCTCCTCTTCACAGATACGCAGTATTTT. Its protein product is CASSVLLFTDTQYF. Supplemented by reference TRBV7-9 and TRBJ2-3, the full variable domain reads DTGVSQNPRHKITKRGQNVTFRCDPISEHNRLYWYRQTLGQGPEFLTYFQNEAQLEKSRLLSDRFSAERPKGSFSTLEIQRTEQGDSAMYLCASSVLLFTDTQYFGPGTRLTVL.